The next 6 T cell receptor beta chains were all read from a single sample in a study of blood T cell repertoires in COVID-19 (dated by TCRdb to 2019 to 2021). The receptor library was made with the immunoSEQ multiplex PCR assay. TCRdb limited this immuneACCESS table to in-frame rearrangements with V and J called. A share of clones is missing; checked studies link under half to unresolved V genes, and the rest is unexplained. In this sample the table shows more than 55,000 clones, less than 80% of which occur a single time. About 32% of the sample rests with the top ten. Source material: peripheral blood. These receptors originate from a human donor in a cohort sampled during active COVID-19.

This rearrangement joins TRBV6-6 to TRBJ1-1; possible D gene TRBD1, 5 bases. CDR1 and CDR2 (germline): MNHNY, SVGAGI (reference sequence). The CDR3 is 14 residues long. CDR3 in amino acids: CATIRGNMNTEAFF. CDR3 in DNA: TGTGCTACAATTAGGGGAAACATGAACACTGAAGCTTTCTTT.

This clone occurred a few times. The rearrangement uses TRBV12-1 and TRBJ1-2; the table calls TRBD1, which could not be checked here. TRBV12-1 is a pseudogene locus. There are 15 residues in the CDR3. The CDR3 protein is CASSDPRQGRDGYTF. Here the CDR3 DNA reads TGTGCCAGCAGCGACCCCCGACAGGGGCGGGATGGCTACACCTTC.

V usage is TRBV2 and J usage is TRBJ1-5; a possible D gene is TRBD1 (5 bases). This CDR3 is 13 amino acids long. Germline-derived CDR1 and CDR2 are SNHLY and FYNNEI. V shed 6 bases and J shed 5 bases, with 11 bases lying between them. Here the CDR3 DNA reads TGTGCCAGCAGGGCAGGGATTGATCAGCCCCAGCATTTT. It encodes CASRAGIDQPQHF.

This chain connects TRBV19 to TRBJ2-1; 9 bases match TRBD1. The CDR3 loop spans 15 amino acids. Germline V gives CDR1 LNHDA, CDR2 SQIVND (reference sequence). V lost 4 bases to trimming and J lost 6 bases; unmatched junction nucleotides: 7. For the CDR3, the DNA is TGTGCCAGTAGTAGGACAGGGGAGTTATCCAATGAGCAGTTCTTC. Its protein product is CASSRTGELSNEQFF.

This clone showed up just once. The genes are TRBV20-1 and TRBJ2-7; 11 nucleotides agree with TRBD2. Germline V lookup: CDR1 DFQATT, CDR2 SNEGSKA (reference sequence). CDR3 length: 17 residues. The J segment lost 2 bases and the V segment lost 3 bases, leaving 12 bases of the junction unmatched. CDR3 DNA: TGCAGTGCTAGTGGGGGTTTAAGACTAGCGGGGACCTACGAGCAGTACTTC. Its protein product is CSASGGLRLAGTYEQYF.

The chain has TRBV4-1 and TRBJ2-7, with 9 bases aligning to TRBD2. The V and J ends lost 0 bases and 6 bases, in that order; junction bases with no gene match: 9. The length of the CDR3 is 16 residues. Germline CDR1 is MGHRA and CDR2 is YSYEKL. The chain's CDR3 is CASSQEPSGALGEQYF. For the CDR3, the DNA is TGCGCCAGCAGCCAAGAGCCTAGCGGGGCCTTAGGCGAGCAGTACTTC.